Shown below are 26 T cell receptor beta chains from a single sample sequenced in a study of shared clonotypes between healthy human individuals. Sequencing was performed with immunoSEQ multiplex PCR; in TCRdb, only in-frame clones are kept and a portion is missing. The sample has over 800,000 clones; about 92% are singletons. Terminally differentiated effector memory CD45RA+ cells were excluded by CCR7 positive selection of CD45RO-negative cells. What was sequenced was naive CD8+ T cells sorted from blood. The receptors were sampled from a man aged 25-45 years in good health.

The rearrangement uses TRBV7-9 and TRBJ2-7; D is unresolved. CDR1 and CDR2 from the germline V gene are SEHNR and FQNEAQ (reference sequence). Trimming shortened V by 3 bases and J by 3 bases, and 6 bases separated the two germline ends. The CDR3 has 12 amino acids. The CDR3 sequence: CASSFSNYEQYF. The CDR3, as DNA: TGTGCCAGCAGCTTCAGTAACTACGAGCAGTACTTC.

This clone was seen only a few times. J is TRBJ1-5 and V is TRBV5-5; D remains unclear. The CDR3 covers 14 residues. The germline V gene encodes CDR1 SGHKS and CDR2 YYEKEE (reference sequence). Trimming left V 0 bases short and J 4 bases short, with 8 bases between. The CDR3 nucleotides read TGTGCCAGCAGCTTGGCCTCGGGGAATCAGCCCCAGCATTTT. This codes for CASSLASGNQPQHF. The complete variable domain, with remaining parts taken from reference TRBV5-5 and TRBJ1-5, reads DAGVTQSPTHLIKTRGQQVTLRCSPISGHKSVSWYQQVLGQGPQFIFQYYEKEERGRGNFPDRFSARQFPNYSSELNVNALLLGDSALYLCASSLASGNQPQHFGDGTRLSIL.

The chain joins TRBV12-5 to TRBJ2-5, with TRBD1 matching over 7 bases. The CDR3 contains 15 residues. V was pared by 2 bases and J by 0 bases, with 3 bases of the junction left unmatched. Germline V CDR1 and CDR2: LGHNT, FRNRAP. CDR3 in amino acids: CASGLNRGNQETQYF. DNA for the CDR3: TGTGCTAGTGGTTTGAACAGGGGAAACCAAGAGACCCAGTACTTC.

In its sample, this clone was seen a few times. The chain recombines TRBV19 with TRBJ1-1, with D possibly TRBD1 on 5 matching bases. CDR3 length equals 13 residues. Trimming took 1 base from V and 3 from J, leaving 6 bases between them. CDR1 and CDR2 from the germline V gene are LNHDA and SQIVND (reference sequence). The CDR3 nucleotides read TGTGCCAGTAGTATAGTAGGGGACACTGAAGCTTTCTTT. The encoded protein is CASSIVGDTEAFF.

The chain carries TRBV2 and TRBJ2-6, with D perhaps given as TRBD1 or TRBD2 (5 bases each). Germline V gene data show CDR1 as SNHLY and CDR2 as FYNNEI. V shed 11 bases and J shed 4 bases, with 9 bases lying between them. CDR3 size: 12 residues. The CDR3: CAVGEGANVLTF. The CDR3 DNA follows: TGTGCCGTGGGGGAAGGGGCCAACGTCCTGACTTTC. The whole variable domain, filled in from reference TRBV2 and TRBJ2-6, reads EPEVTQTPSHQVTQMGQEVILRCVPISNHLYFYWYRQILGQKVEFLVSFYNNEISEKSEIFDDQFSVERPDGSNFTLKIRSTKLEDSAMYFCAVGEGANVLTFGAGSRLTVL.

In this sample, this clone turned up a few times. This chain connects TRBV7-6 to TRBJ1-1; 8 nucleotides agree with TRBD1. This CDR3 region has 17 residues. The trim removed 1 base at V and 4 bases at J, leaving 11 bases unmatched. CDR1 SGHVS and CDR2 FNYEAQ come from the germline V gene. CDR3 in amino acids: CASSLVGAGGAGTEAFF. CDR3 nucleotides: TGTGCCAGCAGCTTAGTAGGGGCAGGGGGCGCGGGCACTGAAGCTTTCTTT.

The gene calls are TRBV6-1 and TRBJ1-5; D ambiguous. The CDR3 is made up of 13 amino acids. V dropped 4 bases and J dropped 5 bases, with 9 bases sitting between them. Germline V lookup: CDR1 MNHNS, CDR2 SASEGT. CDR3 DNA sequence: TGTGCCAGCAGTGTGCGGGGAGATCAGCCCCAGCATTTT. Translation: CASSVRGDQPQHF.

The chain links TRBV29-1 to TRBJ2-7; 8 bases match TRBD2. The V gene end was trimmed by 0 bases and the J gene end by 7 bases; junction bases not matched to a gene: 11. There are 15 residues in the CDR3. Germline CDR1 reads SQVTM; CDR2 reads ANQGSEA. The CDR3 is CSVEDSGTPMGEQYF. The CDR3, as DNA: TGCAGCGTTGAAGATAGCGGGACCCCTATGGGAGAGCAGTACTTC.

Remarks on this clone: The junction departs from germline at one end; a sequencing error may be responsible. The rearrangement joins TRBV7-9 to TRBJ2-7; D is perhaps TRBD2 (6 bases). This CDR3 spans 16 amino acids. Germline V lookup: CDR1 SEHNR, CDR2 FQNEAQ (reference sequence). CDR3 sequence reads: CASSLVAEGISDEQYF. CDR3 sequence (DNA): TGTGCCAGCAGCTTAGTGGCGGAGGGGATCTCCGACGAGCAGTACTTC.

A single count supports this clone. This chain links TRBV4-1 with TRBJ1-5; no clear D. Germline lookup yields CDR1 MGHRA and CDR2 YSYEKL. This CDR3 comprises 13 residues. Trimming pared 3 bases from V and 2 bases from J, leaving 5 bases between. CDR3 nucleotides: TGCGCCAGCAGCCATTCGGGCAATCAGCCCCAGCATTTT. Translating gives CASSHSGNQPQHF.

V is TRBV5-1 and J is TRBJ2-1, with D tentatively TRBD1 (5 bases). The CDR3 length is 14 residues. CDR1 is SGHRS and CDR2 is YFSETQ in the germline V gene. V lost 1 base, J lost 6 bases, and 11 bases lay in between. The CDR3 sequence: CASSLIQGINEQFF. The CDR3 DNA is TGCGCCAGCAGCTTGATCCAGGGTATCAATGAGCAGTTCTTC.

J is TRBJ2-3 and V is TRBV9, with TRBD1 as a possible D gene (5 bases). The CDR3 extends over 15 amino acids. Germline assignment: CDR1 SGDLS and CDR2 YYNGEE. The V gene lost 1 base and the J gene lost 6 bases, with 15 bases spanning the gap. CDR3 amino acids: CASSVSGSSMDTQYF. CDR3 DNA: TGTGCCAGCAGCGTATCAGGGTCTAGTATGGATACGCAGTATTTT. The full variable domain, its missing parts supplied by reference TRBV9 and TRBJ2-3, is DSGVTQTPKHLITATGQRVTLRCSPRSGDLSVYWYQQSLDQGLQFLIQYYNGEERAKGNILERFSAQQFPDLHSELNLSSLELGDSALYFCASSVSGSSMDTQYFGPGTRLTVL.

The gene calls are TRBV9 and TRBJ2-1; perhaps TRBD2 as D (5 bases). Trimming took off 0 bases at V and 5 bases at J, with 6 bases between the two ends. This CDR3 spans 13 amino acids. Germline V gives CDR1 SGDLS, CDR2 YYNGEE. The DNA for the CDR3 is TGTGCCAGCAGCGTAGCCGGGGACAATGAGCAGTTCTTC. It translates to CASSVAGDNEQFF.

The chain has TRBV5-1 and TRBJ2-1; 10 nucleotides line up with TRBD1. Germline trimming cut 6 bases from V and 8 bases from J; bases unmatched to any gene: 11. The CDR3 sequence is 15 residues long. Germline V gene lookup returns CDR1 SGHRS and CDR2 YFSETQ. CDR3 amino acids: CASTYPGTGVYEQFF. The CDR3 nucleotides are TGCGCCAGCACCTACCCGGGGACAGGGGTCTATGAGCAGTTCTTC.

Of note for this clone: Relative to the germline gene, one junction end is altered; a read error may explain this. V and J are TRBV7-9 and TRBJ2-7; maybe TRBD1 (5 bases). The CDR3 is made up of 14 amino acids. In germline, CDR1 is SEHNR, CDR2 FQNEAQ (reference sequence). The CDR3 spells CASSSLLWGPTETF. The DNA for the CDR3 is TGTGCCAGCAGCTCCCTTTTGTGGGGCCCTACGGAAACATTC.

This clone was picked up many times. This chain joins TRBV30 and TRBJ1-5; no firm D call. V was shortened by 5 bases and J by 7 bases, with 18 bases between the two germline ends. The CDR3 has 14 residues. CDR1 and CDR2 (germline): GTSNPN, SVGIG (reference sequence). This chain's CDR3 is CAWPRKRVGQPQHF. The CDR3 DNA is TGTGCCTGGCCCCGGAAGAGGGTCGGACAGCCCCAGCATTTT. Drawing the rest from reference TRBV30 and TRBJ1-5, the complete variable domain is SQTIHQWPATLVQPVGSPLSLECTVEGTSNPNLYWYRQAAGRGLQLLFYSVGIGQISSEVPQNLSASRPQDRQFILSSKKLLLSDSGFYLCAWPRKRVGQPQHFGDGTRLSIL.

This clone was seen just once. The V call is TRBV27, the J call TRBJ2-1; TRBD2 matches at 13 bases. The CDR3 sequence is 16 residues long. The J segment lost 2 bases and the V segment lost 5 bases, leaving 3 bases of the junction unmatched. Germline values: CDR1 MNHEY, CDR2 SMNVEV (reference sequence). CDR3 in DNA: TGTGCCAGCAGTCGCACTAGCGGGAGGGCCTACAATGAGCAGTTCTTC. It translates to CASSRTSGRAYNEQFF.

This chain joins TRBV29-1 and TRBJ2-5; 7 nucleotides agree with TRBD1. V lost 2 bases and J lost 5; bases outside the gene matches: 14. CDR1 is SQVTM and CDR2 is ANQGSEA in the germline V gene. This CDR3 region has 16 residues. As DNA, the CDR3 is TGCAGCGTTGAAACGCTAGACAGGGTCCTATTGGAGACCCAGTACTTC. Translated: CSVETLDRVLLETQYF.

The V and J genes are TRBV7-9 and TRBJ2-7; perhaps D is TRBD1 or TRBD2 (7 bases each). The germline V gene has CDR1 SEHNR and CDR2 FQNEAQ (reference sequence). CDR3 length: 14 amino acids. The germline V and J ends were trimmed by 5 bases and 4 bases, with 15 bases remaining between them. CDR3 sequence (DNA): TGTGCCAGCAGCCCTCGCCAGGGGGGGTACGAGCAGTACTTC. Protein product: CASSPRQGGYEQYF.

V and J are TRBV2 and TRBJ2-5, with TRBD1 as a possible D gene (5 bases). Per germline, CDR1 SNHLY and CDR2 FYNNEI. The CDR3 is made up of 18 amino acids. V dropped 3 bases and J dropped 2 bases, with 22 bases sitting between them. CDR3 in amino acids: CASSEAVHRWMIQETQYF. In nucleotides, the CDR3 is TGTGCCAGCAGTGAGGCGGTTCACAGGTGGATGATTCAAGAGACCCAGTACTTC.

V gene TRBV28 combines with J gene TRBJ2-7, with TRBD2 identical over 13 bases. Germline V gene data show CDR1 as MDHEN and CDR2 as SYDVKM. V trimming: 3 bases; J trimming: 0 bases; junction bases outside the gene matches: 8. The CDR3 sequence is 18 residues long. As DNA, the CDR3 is TGTGCCAGCAGTTTCCCGATGACTAGCGGGGGGAGCTCCTACGAGCAGTACTTC. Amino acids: CASSFPMTSGGSSYEQYF.

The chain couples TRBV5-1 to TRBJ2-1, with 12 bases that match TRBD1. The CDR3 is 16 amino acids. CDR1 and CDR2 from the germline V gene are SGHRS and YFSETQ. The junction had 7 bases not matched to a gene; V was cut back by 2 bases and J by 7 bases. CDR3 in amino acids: CASSFAGQGARNEQFF. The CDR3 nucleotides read TGCGCCAGCAGCTTTGCGGGACAGGGGGCGCGAAATGAGCAGTTCTTC. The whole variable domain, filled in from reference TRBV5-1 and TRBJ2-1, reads KAGVTQTPRYLIKTRGQQVTLSCSPISGHRSVSWYQQTPGQGLQFLFEYFSETQRNKGNFPGRFSGRQFSNSRSEMNVSTLELGDSALYLCASSFAGQGARNEQFFGPGTRLTVL.

The CDR3 reads CSVESTGEIYEQYF. The CDR3 DNA follows: TGCAGCGTTGAGTCTACAGGGGAAATCTACGAGCAGTACTTC. This chain connects TRBV29-1 to TRBJ2-7, with TRBD1 matching 7 bases. Germline trimming cut 3 bases from V and 3 bases from J; bases unmatched to any gene: 8. The CDR3 is 14 residues long. Per germline, CDR1 SQVTM and CDR2 ANQGSEA.

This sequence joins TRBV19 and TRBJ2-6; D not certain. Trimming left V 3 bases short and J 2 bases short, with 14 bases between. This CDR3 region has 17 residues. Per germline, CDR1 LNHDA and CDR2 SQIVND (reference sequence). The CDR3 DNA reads TGTGCCAGTAGTATCCGGTGGGATAGCCCTGGGGCCAACGTCCTGACTTTC. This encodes CASSIRWDSPGANVLTF.

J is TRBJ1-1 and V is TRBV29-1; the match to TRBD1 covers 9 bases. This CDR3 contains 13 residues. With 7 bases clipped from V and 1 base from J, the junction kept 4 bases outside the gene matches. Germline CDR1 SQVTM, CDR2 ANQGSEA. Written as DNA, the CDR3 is TGCAGCGCGACAGGGGGTTCGAACACTGAAGCTTTCTTT. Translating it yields CSATGGSNTEAFF.

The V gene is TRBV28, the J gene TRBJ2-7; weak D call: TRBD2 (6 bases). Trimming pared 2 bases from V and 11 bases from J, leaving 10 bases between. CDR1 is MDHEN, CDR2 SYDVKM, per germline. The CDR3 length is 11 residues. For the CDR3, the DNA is TGTGCCAGCAGTTTAGGGGGGATGAAGTACTTC. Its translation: CASSLGGMKYF.